This is a list of T cell receptor beta chains from one sample in a study of T cell responses to AZD1222 COVID-19 vaccine. Sequenced by immunoSEQ multiplex PCR; TCRdb stores in-frame clones only, minus some. The sample includes about 220,000 clones, 93% of them seen just once. The sample was peripheral blood, taken on day 0 of MenACWY control vaccination. These receptors were taken from an adult in good health. Both conserved end residues are part of each CDR3. Each record gives: clone size, V gene, J gene, D gene, CDR3 protein, CDR3 DNA. D genes are given only for firm matches. Some rows mark clone size as missing; the rest say once, few, many or name a class of expanded clone.

clone_size: -
v_call: TRBV27
j_call: TRBJ2-2
d_call: -
cdr3_aa: CASRYGTVATGELFF
cdr3_nt: TGTGCCAGCAGATACGGGACCGTGGCCACCGGGGAGCTGTTTTTT

clone_size: -
v_call: TRBV4-1
j_call: TRBJ1-1
d_call: -
cdr3_aa: CASSAFGLINTEAFF
cdr3_nt: TGCGCCAGCAGCGCATTCGGGTTGATAAACACTGAAGCTTTCTTT

clone_size: -
v_call: TRBV19
j_call: TRBJ1-6
d_call: -
cdr3_aa: CASSIDLRDSPLHF
cdr3_nt: TGTGCCAGTAGTATAGATCTCCGGGATTCACCCCTCCACTTT

clone_size: -
v_call: TRBV14
j_call: TRBJ2-1
d_call: -
cdr3_aa: CASRLTGLYNEQFF
cdr3_nt: TGTGCCAGCAGACTAACGGGACTTTACAATGAGCAGTTCTTC

clone_size: -
v_call: TRBV2
j_call: TRBJ1-5
d_call: TRBD1
cdr3_aa: CASSRDSRGNQPQHF
cdr3_nt: TGTGCCAGCAGTCGGGACAGTCGGGGCAATCAGCCCCAGCATTTT

clone_size: -
v_call: TRBV27
j_call: TRBJ1-1
d_call: -
cdr3_aa: CASRSSFATTEAFF
cdr3_nt: TGTGCCAGCAGATCCTCGTTTGCAACCACTGAAGCTTTCTTT

clone_size: -
v_call: TRBV3-1/TRBV3-2
j_call: TRBJ1-2
d_call: -
cdr3_aa: CASSQLLAGGYTF
cdr3_nt: TGTGCCAGCAGCCAGCTATTGGCTGGGGGCTACACCTTC

clone_size: once
v_call: TRBV7-9
j_call: TRBJ1-4
d_call: TRBD1
cdr3_aa: CASSYDRALNEKLFF
cdr3_nt: TGTGCCAGCAGCTACGACAGGGCTCTAAATGAAAAACTGTTTTTT

clone_size: -
v_call: TRBV7-9
j_call: TRBJ1-2
d_call: TRBD1
cdr3_aa: CASSEGQGGNYGYTF
cdr3_nt: TGTGCCAGCAGCGAGGGACAGGGGGGGAACTATGGCTACACCTTC

clone_size: once
v_call: TRBV13
j_call: TRBJ2-5
d_call: TRBD1
cdr3_aa: CASSLGATGGRETQYF
cdr3_nt: TGTGCCAGCAGCCTGGGCGCTACAGGGGGCAGAGAGACCCAGTACTTC

clone_size: -
v_call: TRBV29-1
j_call: TRBJ1-5
d_call: -
cdr3_aa: CSVGLRPDQPQHF
cdr3_nt: TGCAGCGTTGGTTTGAGGCCCGATCAGCCCCAGCATTTT

clone_size: -
v_call: TRBV6-5
j_call: TRBJ2-2
d_call: -
cdr3_aa: CASRQWDGNTGELFF
cdr3_nt: TGTGCCAGCAGGCAATGGGACGGTAACACCGGGGAGCTGTTTTTT

clone_size: -
v_call: TRBV5-1
j_call: TRBJ2-4
d_call: -
cdr3_aa: CASSASGGVNIQYF
cdr3_nt: TGCGCCAGCAGCGCCTCCGGGGGAGTAAACATTCAGTACTTC

clone_size: -
v_call: TRBV5-1
j_call: TRBJ2-5
d_call: -
cdr3_aa: CASSLLGAQETQYF
cdr3_nt: TGCGCCAGCAGCTTACTAGGAGCACAAGAGACCCAGTACTTC

clone_size: -
v_call: TRBV9
j_call: TRBJ1-1
d_call: -
cdr3_aa: CASSVGVQNTEAFF
cdr3_nt: TGTGCCAGCAGCGTAGGTGTACAGAACACTGAAGCTTTCTTT

clone_size: -
v_call: TRBV5-6
j_call: TRBJ1-1
d_call: -
cdr3_aa: CASSWDMNTEAFF
cdr3_nt: TGTGCCAGCAGCTGGGATATGAACACTGAAGCTTTCTTT

clone_size: -
v_call: TRBV7-9
j_call: TRBJ1-2
d_call: TRBD1
cdr3_aa: CVPDREGYGYTF
cdr3_nt: TGTGTCCCGGACAGGGAGGGCTATGGCTACACCTTC

clone_size: -
v_call: TRBV7-8
j_call: TRBJ1-5
d_call: TRBD1
cdr3_aa: CASSRQGGEPQHF
cdr3_nt: TGTGCCAGCAGCCGACAGGGGGGAGAGCCCCAGCATTTT

clone_size: -
v_call: TRBV29-1
j_call: TRBJ1-1
d_call: -
cdr3_aa: CSASPGQGEAFF
cdr3_nt: TGCAGCGCCTCTCCCGGGCAGGGTGAAGCTTTCTTT

clone_size: few
v_call: TRBV19
j_call: TRBJ1-1
d_call: TRBD1
cdr3_aa: CASSSGQGGTEAFF
cdr3_nt: TGTGCCAGTAGTTCCGGACAGGGAGGCACTGAAGCTTTCTTT

clone_size: -
v_call: TRBV19
j_call: TRBJ1-5
d_call: -
cdr3_aa: CASTPRRQVRNQPQHF
cdr3_nt: TGTGCCAGTACCCCTCGGCGGCAGGTCCGCAATCAGCCCCAGCATTTT

clone_size: -
v_call: TRBV28
j_call: TRBJ2-5
d_call: -
cdr3_aa: CASSLGSGKETQYF
cdr3_nt: TGTGCCAGCAGTTTAGGGTCAGGGAAGGAGACCCAGTACTTC

clone_size: few
v_call: TRBV7-2
j_call: TRBJ1-5
d_call: TRBD1
cdr3_aa: CASTEGQSNQPQHF
cdr3_nt: TGTGCCAGCACCGAGGGACAGTCCAATCAGCCCCAGCATTTT

clone_size: few
v_call: TRBV19
j_call: TRBJ1-6
d_call: -
cdr3_aa: CASSISSYNSPLHF
cdr3_nt: TGTGCCAGTAGTATCAGCTCCTATAATTCACCCCTCCACTTT

clone_size: -
v_call: TRBV19
j_call: TRBJ1-1
d_call: -
cdr3_aa: CASSIGRGNTEAFF
cdr3_nt: TGTGCCAGTAGTATAGGACGGGGGAACACTGAAGCTTTCTTT

clone_size: -
v_call: TRBV11-2
j_call: TRBJ1-1
d_call: -
cdr3_aa: CASSQISFRGGWTEAFF
cdr3_nt: TGTGCCAGCAGCCAGATCAGTTTCAGGGGCGGATGGACTGAAGCTTTCTTT

clone_size: -
v_call: TRBV6-5
j_call: TRBJ1-1
d_call: -
cdr3_aa: CASSYSTGTNTEAFF
cdr3_nt: TGTGCCAGCAGTTACTCGACCGGGACGAACACTGAAGCTTTCTTT

clone_size: -
v_call: TRBV6-2/TRBV6-3
j_call: TRBJ2-2
d_call: TRBD1
cdr3_aa: CASSYSGQGATGELFF
cdr3_nt: TGTGCCAGCAGTTACTCGGGACAGGGGGCCACCGGGGAGCTGTTTTTT

clone_size: -
v_call: TRBV19
j_call: TRBJ2-1
d_call: -
cdr3_aa: CASRTGAESGNEQFF
cdr3_nt: TGTGCCAGTAGAACCGGGGCCGAGAGTGGCAATGAGCAGTTCTTC

clone_size: -
v_call: TRBV5-1
j_call: TRBJ1-1
d_call: -
cdr3_aa: CASSLQTLNTEAFF
cdr3_nt: TGCGCCAGCAGCTTACAGACCTTGAACACTGAAGCTTTCTTT

clone_size: -
v_call: TRBV5-5
j_call: TRBJ1-1
d_call: -
cdr3_aa: CASSGGEAWVEAFF
cdr3_nt: TGTGCCAGCAGCGGCGGGGAGGCTTGGGTTGAAGCTTTCTTT

clone_size: -
v_call: TRBV5-1
j_call: TRBJ2-7
d_call: TRBD1
cdr3_aa: CASSLSGQPSYEQYF
cdr3_nt: TGCGCCAGCAGCCTGTCGGGACAGCCGTCCTACGAGCAGTACTTC

clone_size: -
v_call: TRBV9
j_call: TRBJ1-1
d_call: -
cdr3_aa: CASSPEAVTNTEAFF
cdr3_nt: TGTGCCAGCAGCCCCGAGGCAGTAACGAACACTGAAGCTTTCTTT

clone_size: -
v_call: TRBV4-3
j_call: TRBJ2-7
d_call: TRBD1
cdr3_aa: CASSRDRYLYEQYF
cdr3_nt: TGCGCCAGTAGCAGGGACAGGTACCTCTACGAGCAGTACTTC

clone_size: -
v_call: TRBV3-1/TRBV3-2
j_call: TRBJ1-6
d_call: -
cdr3_aa: CASSQVWGQLNSPLHF
cdr3_nt: TGTGCCAGCAGCCAAGTGTGGGGTCAGTTAAATTCACCCCTCCACTTT

clone_size: once
v_call: TRBV18
j_call: TRBJ1-2
d_call: -
cdr3_aa: CASSPPGNYGYTF
cdr3_nt: TGTGCCAGCTCACCTCCTGGGAACTATGGCTACACCTTC

clone_size: -
v_call: TRBV3-1/TRBV3-2
j_call: TRBJ1-2
d_call: -
cdr3_aa: CASSQLGGQSNYGYTF
cdr3_nt: TGTGCCAGCAGCCAACTGGGAGGACAGTCTAACTATGGCTACACCTTC

clone_size: -
v_call: TRBV3-1/TRBV3-2
j_call: TRBJ1-6
d_call: TRBD1
cdr3_aa: CASSPIGQGIYNSPLHF
cdr3_nt: TGTGCCAGCAGCCCTATCGGACAGGGTATCTATAATTCACCCCTCCACTTT

clone_size: -
v_call: TRBV5-6
j_call: TRBJ1-2
d_call: -
cdr3_aa: CASTRPSNYGYTF
cdr3_nt: TGTGCCAGCACCCGACCCTCAAACTATGGCTACACCTTC

clone_size: -
v_call: TRBV28
j_call: TRBJ1-1
d_call: TRBD1
cdr3_aa: CASSWWDRGGNTEAFF
cdr3_nt: TGTGCCAGCAGCTGGTGGGACAGGGGAGGGAACACTGAAGCTTTCTTT

clone_size: -
v_call: TRBV7-2
j_call: TRBJ1-1
d_call: -
cdr3_aa: CASSLYTGNTEAFF
cdr3_nt: TGTGCCAGCAGCTTATATACAGGGAACACTGAAGCTTTCTTT

clone_size: -
v_call: TRBV15
j_call: TRBJ1-1
d_call: TRBD1
cdr3_aa: CATSRIQGDTEAFF
cdr3_nt: TGTGCCACCAGCAGGATACAGGGGGACACTGAAGCTTTCTTT

clone_size: -
v_call: TRBV6-2/TRBV6-3
j_call: TRBJ1-2
d_call: TRBD1
cdr3_aa: CASSGQGSNGYTF
cdr3_nt: TGTGCCAGCAGCGGACAGGGTTCGAACGGCTACACCTTC

clone_size: few
v_call: TRBV2
j_call: TRBJ1-1
d_call: -
cdr3_aa: CASTYTSEAFF
cdr3_nt: TGTGCCAGCACCTACACCTCTGAAGCTTTCTTT

clone_size: -
v_call: TRBV5-1
j_call: TRBJ1-2
d_call: -
cdr3_aa: CASSFRDQGPGGVNGYTF
cdr3_nt: TGCGCCAGCAGCTTCAGAGATCAGGGTCCGGGGGGAGTTAACGGCTACACCTTC

clone_size: -
v_call: TRBV11-2
j_call: TRBJ1-1
d_call: -
cdr3_aa: CASTPWVGGTEAFF
cdr3_nt: TGTGCCAGCACCCCGTGGGTGGGAGGCACTGAAGCTTTCTTT

clone_size: -
v_call: TRBV6-2/TRBV6-3
j_call: TRBJ1-5
d_call: -
cdr3_aa: CASSYSSGLLNQPQHF
cdr3_nt: TGTGCCAGCAGTTACTCGAGCGGGCTTCTCAATCAGCCCCAGCATTTT

clone_size: -
v_call: TRBV6-2/TRBV6-3
j_call: TRBJ1-4
d_call: TRBD1
cdr3_aa: CASSPGQGVYEKLFF
cdr3_nt: TGTGCCAGCAGCCCCGGACAGGGAGTTTATGAAAAACTGTTTTTT

clone_size: -
v_call: TRBV9
j_call: TRBJ2-3
d_call: TRBD1
cdr3_aa: CASSARQGETDTQYF
cdr3_nt: TGTGCCAGCAGCGCCCGACAGGGTGAAACAGATACGCAGTATTTT

clone_size: -
v_call: TRBV5-8
j_call: TRBJ1-2
d_call: TRBD1
cdr3_aa: CASSWDRVNGYTF
cdr3_nt: TGTGCCAGCAGTTGGGACAGGGTGAATGGCTACACCTTC

clone_size: once
v_call: TRBV19
j_call: TRBJ1-2
d_call: TRBD1
cdr3_aa: CASSMATGTDYGYTF
cdr3_nt: TGTGCCAGTAGTATGGCGACAGGGACGGACTATGGCTACACCTTC

clone_size: -
v_call: TRBV28
j_call: TRBJ1-2
d_call: -
cdr3_aa: CATGGANYGYTF
cdr3_nt: TGTGCCACCGGCGGGGCCAACTATGGCTACACCTTC

clone_size: -
v_call: TRBV28
j_call: TRBJ2-7
d_call: TRBD1
cdr3_aa: CASSFRGTGYHEQYF
cdr3_nt: TGTGCCAGCAGTTTTCGGGGGACAGGGTACCACGAGCAGTACTTC

clone_size: -
v_call: TRBV6-5
j_call: TRBJ1-6
d_call: TRBD1
cdr3_aa: CASGGQGPSPLHF
cdr3_nt: TGTGCCAGCGGAGGACAGGGACCCTCACCCCTCCACTTT

clone_size: -
v_call: TRBV6-6
j_call: TRBJ1-6
d_call: TRBD1
cdr3_aa: CASRRPGQGERIHF
cdr3_nt: TGTGCCAGCAGGCGGCCGGGACAGGGGGAGCGTATCCACTTT

clone_size: -
v_call: TRBV7-9
j_call: TRBJ1-1
d_call: -
cdr3_aa: CASSRGNTEAFF
cdr3_nt: TGTGCCAGCAGCCGGGGGAACACTGAAGCTTTCTTT

clone_size: once
v_call: TRBV19
j_call: TRBJ2-3
d_call: -
cdr3_aa: CASSPGVSTDTQYF
cdr3_nt: TGTGCCAGTAGTCCCGGGGTTAGCACAGATACGCAGTATTTT

clone_size: -
v_call: TRBV5-3
j_call: TRBJ1-2
d_call: -
cdr3_aa: CARPHKSGYTF
cdr3_nt: TGTGCCAGACCCCACAAAAGTGGCTACACCTTC

clone_size: once
v_call: TRBV16
j_call: TRBJ1-2
d_call: -
cdr3_aa: CASSQSTVGGYTF
cdr3_nt: TGTGCCAGCAGCCAATCCACAGTGGGGGGCTACACCTTC